These 4 T cell receptor beta chains originate from one sample sequenced in a study of PD-1 blockade in mismatch repair-deficient tumors. These receptors are not linked to any known antigen. Data came from immunoSEQ multiplex PCR; TCRdb stores just in-frame clones and leaves some out. The data show approximately 15,000 clones, less than 85% seen once. The sample's time point: roughly 9-day in vitro stimulation with candidate neoantigen peptide 5. This sample comprised cells cultured in vitro, obtained from a patient treated with pembrolizumab. Every receptor here comes from an adult with mismatch repair-deficient cancer.

The genes are TRBV28 and TRBJ2-7; D is possibly TRBD1 (6 bases). With 6 bases removed from V and 5 bases from J, the gap between germline ends came to 20 bases. The germline CDR1 and CDR2 sequences are MDHEN and SYDVKM. The CDR3 is 15 amino acids. DNA of the CDR3: TGTGCCAGCAGCCTGACCGGGACAATTTTCGACGAGCAGTACTTC. Protein product: CASSLTGTIFDEQYF.

V and J are TRBV5-1 and TRBJ2-3; the match to TRBD2 covers 10 bases. There are 16 residues in the CDR3. The germline gives CDR1 SGHRS, CDR2 YFSETQ. The junction had 8 bases not matched to a gene; V was cut back by 3 bases and J by 4 bases. CDR3 DNA: TGCGCCAGCAGCTCTGCTAGCGGGAGTTTCGCAGATACGCAGTATTTT. Its translation is CASSSASGSFADTQYF. The full variable domain, completed using reference TRBV5-1 and TRBJ2-3, is KAGVTQTPRYLIKTRGQQVTLSCSPISGHRSVSWYQQTPGQGLQFLFEYFSETQRNKGNFPGRFSGRQFSNSRSEMNVSTLELGDSALYLCASSSASGSFADTQYFGPGTRLTVL.

This chain uses TRBV7-9 with TRBJ2-5; 8 bases are shared with TRBD1. The CDR3 runs 17 residues. Germline CDR1 is SEHNR and CDR2 is FQNEAQ (reference sequence). V trimming: 0 bases; J trimming: 1 base; junction bases outside the gene matches: 7. CDR3 sequence (DNA): TGTGCCAGCAGCTTAGCGAAGACAGGGGAGCTCCAAGAGACCCAGTACTTC. Protein product: CASSLAKTGELQETQYF.

This clone was observed a single time. V usage is TRBV4-2 and J usage is TRBJ2-7; TRBD2 might be the D (6 bases). This CDR3 is 15 amino acids long. Trimming stripped 4 bases from V and 2 bases from J, with 15 bases between. The germline V gene encodes CDR1 LGHNA and CDR2 YNFKEQ. CDR3 amino acids: CASSRGDFEAYEQYF. CDR3 nucleotides: TGTGCCAGCAGCCGAGGGGACTTCGAAGCCTACGAGCAGTACTTC.